The source of this T cell receptor (beta chain) is a study of blood T cells in healthy people across ages. PCR was performed a second time for about 7 to 12 cycles using a sample-barcoded 5' primer and a J-beta primer mix. One entry per CDR3 protein results from TCRdb running MiXCR on the 5' RACE reads. The repertoire holds more than 900,000 distinct CDR3 sequences, with 29% as singletons. V was trimmed by 4 bases and J by 1 base, leaving 8 bases between them. From germline, CDR1 is MNHNY and CDR2 SVGAGI (reference sequence). The CDR3 is made up of 14 amino acids. This sample also belongs to another study, concerning T cells of mothers and their children.

The sample consisted of blood. This TCR derives from a woman in her 40s in good health. This chain uses TRBV6-6 with TRBJ1-3, with a possible D match to TRBD1 (5 bases). The CDR3, as DNA: TGTGCCAGCAGTTCCAGGGCTTCTGGAAACACCATATATTTT. This translates into CASSSRASGNTIYF.